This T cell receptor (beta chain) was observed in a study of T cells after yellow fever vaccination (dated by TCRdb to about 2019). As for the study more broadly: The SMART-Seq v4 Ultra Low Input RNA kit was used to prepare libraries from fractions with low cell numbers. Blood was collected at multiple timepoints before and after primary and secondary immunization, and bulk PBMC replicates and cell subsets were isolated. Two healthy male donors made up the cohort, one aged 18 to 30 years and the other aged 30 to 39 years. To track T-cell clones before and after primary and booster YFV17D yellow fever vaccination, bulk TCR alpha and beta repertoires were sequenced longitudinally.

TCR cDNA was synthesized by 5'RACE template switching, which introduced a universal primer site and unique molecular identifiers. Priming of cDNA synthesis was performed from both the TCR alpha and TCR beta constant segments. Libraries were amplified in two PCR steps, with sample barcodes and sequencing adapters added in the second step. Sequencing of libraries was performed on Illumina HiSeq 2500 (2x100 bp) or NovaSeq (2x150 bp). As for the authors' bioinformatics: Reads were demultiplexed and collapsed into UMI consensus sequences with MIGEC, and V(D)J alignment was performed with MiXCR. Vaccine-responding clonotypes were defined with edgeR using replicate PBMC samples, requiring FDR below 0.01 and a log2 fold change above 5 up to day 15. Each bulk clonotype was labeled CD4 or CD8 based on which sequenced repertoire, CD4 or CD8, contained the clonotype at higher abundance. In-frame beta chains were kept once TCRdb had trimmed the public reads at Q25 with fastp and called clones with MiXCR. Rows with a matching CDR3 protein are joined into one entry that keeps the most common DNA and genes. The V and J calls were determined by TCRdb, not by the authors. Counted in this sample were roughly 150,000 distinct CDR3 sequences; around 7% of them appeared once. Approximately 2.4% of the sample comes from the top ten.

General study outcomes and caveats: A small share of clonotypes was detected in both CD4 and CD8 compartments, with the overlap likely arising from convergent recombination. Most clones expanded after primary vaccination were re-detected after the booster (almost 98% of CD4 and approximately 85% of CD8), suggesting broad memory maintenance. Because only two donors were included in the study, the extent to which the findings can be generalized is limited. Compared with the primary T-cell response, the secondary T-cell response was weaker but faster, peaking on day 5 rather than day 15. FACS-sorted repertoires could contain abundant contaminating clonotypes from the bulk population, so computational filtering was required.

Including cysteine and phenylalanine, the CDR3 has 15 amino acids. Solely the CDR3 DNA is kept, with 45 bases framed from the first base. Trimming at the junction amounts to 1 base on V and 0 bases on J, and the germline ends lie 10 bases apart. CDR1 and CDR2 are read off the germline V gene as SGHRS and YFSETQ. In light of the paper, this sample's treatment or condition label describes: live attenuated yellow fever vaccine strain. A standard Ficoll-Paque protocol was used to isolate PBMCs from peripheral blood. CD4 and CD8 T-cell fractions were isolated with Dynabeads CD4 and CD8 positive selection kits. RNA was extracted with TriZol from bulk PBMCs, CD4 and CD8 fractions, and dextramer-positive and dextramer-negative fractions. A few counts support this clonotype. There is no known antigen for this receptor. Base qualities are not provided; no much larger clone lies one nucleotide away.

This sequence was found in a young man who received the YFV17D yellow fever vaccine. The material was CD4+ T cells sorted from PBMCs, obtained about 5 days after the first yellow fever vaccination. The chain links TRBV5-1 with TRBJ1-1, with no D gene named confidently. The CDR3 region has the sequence CASSLTAMVNTEAFF. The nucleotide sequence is TGCGCCAGCAGCTTGACGGCAATGGTGAACACTGAAGCTTTCTTT.